Following are 30 T cell receptor beta chains from one sample sequenced in a study of blood T cell repertoires in COVID-19. TCRdb keeps only in-frame clones here, not all; method: immunoSEQ multiplex PCR. The repertoire holds 130,000 to 150,000 clones, with more than 75% as singletons. The sample taken for sequencing was peripheral blood. These receptors were collected from a human donor with acute or convalescent COVID-19. The donor label of this sample is uncertain.

Here the CDR3 reads CASSRPGQGNTEAFF. The DNA for the CDR3 is TGTGCCAGCTCACGACCGGGACAGGGAAATACTGAAGCTTTCTTT. The chain uses TRBV18 and TRBJ1-1, with 9 bases identical to TRBD1. The V gene's germline CDR1 is KGHSH and CDR2 LQKENI. The CDR3 runs to 15 residues. The trim removed 4 bases at V and 5 bases at J, leaving 8 bases unmatched.

The rearrangement joins TRBV6-6 to TRBJ2-3, with D possibly being TRBD2 (5 bases). The CDR3 length is 15 residues. Per the germline V gene, CDR1 is MNHNY and CDR2 is SVGAGI (reference sequence). Trimming took 2 bases from V and 4 from J, leaving 13 bases between them. The CDR3 sequence is CASSYVSADSDTQYF. Here the CDR3 DNA reads TGTGCCAGCAGTTACGTTAGCGCGGACTCAGATACGCAGTATTTT.

The chain uses TRBV6-6 and TRBJ1-1, with a weak D call TRBD1 (5 bases). From germline, CDR1 is MNHNY and CDR2 SVGAGI (reference sequence). Trimming removed 4 bases from V and 4 bases from J, with 19 bases in between. The CDR3 runs to 16 residues. As DNA, the CDR3 is TGTGCCAGCAGTTCTACGTCGGGACTTTTCGGCACTGAAGCTTTCTTT. It is translated as CASSSTSGLFGTEAFF.

The chain joins TRBV3-1 (or the pseudogene TRBV3-2) to TRBJ1-3, with D tentatively TRBD1 (5 bases). The germline V and J ends were trimmed by 5 bases and 1 base, with 9 bases remaining between them. The germline V gene has CDR1 LGHDT and CDR2 YNNKEL (reference sequence). This CDR3 is 14 amino acids long. The CDR3 protein is CASSYQGSGNTIYF. In DNA form, the CDR3 reads TGTGCCAGCAGCTATCAGGGATCTGGAAACACCATATATTTT.

This sequence joins TRBV30 and TRBJ2-3, with D unclear. Germline CDR1 is GTSNPN and CDR2 is SVGIG (reference sequence). V was shortened by 1 base and J by 0 bases, with 11 bases between the two germline ends. The CDR3 sequence is 15 residues long. The CDR3 bases are TGTGCCTGGAGTGGCAGAATTAAGAGCACAGATACGCAGTATTTT. Translation: CAWSGRIKSTDTQYF.

This clone was counted once. The rearrangement uses TRBV5-1 and TRBJ2-5; tentatively, D is TRBD2 (5 bases). The germline CDR1 and CDR2 sequences are SGHRS and YFSETQ. Trimming removed 0 bases at V and 3 bases at J, with 12 bases between. The CDR3 sequence is 15 residues long. The CDR3 spells CASSLVNPGKETQYF. The CDR3 DNA reads TGCGCCAGCAGCTTGGTCAATCCGGGGAAAGAGACCCAGTACTTC. The full variable domain, in which reference TRBV5-1 and TRBJ2-5 provide the parts outside the CDR3, is KAGVTQTPRYLIKTRGQQVTLSCSPISGHRSVSWYQQTPGQGLQFLFEYFSETQRNKGNFPGRFSGRQFSNSRSEMNVSTLELGDSALYLCASSLVNPGKETQYFGPGTRLLVL.

This chain connects TRBV3-1 (or the pseudogene TRBV3-2) to TRBJ1-6, with D perhaps TRBD1 (6 bases). V was trimmed by 1 base and J by 9 bases, leaving 13 bases between them. The V gene's germline CDR1 is LGHDT and CDR2 YNNKEL (reference sequence). This CDR3 is 15 amino acids long. In nucleotides, the CDR3 is TGTGCCAGCAGCCAAGGGACAGCCTCGGGTTCACCCCTCCACTTT. This translates into CASSQGTASGSPLHF.

The rearrangement links TRBV19 to TRBJ1-2; D perhaps matches TRBD1 (5 bases). Germline V lookup: CDR1 LNHDA, CDR2 SQIVND (reference sequence). The CDR3 is 14 amino acids. Trimming left V 2 bases short and J 4 bases short, with 11 bases between. The CDR3 here is CASSIPGQGYGYTF. In nucleotides, the CDR3 is TGTGCCAGTAGTATACCCGGGCAGGGCTATGGCTACACCTTC.

This clone was counted a few times. The chain is built from TRBV5-8 and TRBJ2-1, with TRBD1 as a possible D gene (6 bases). The CDR3 extends over 15 amino acids. Trimming stripped 4 bases from V and 6 bases from J, with 17 bases between. Germline V CDR1 and CDR2: SGHTS, YDEGEE. CDR3 sequence (DNA): TGTGCCAGCAGCCCCCAGCAGGGGCCCGCCAATGAGCAGTTCTTC. This encodes CASSPQQGPANEQFF.

V and J are TRBV4-1 and TRBJ1-2; D is uncertain. Trimming stripped 4 bases from V and 2 bases from J, with 14 bases between. The CDR3 is made up of 15 amino acids. Germline V gene sequence: CDR1 MGHRA, CDR2 YSYEKL. Here the CDR3 reads CASSLMREVNYGYTF. The DNA of the CDR3 is TGCGCCAGCAGCCTCATGCGGGAGGTAAACTATGGCTACACCTTC.

The chain links TRBV5-1 to TRBJ2-7; D possibly corresponds to TRBD2 (6 bases). CDR1 SGHRS and CDR2 YFSETQ come from the germline V gene. With 3 bases removed from V and 2 bases from J, the gap between germline ends came to 12 bases. This CDR3 is 14 amino acids long. The CDR3, as DNA: TGCGCCAGCAGCTCGGAGGGGAGCGCCTACGAGCAGTACTTC. Translating gives CASSSEGSAYEQYF.

V usage is TRBV30 and J usage is TRBJ1-3, with D unclear. Germline V gives CDR1 GTSNPN, CDR2 SVGIG (reference sequence). This CDR3 contains 15 residues. V was shortened by 2 bases and J by 4 bases, with 15 bases between the two germline ends. CDR3 coding DNA: TGTGCCTGGAGTCCACGAGGTGCTGACGGAAACACCATATATTTT. Residues: CAWSPRGADGNTIYF.

The CDR3 DNA sequence: TGTGCCAGCGGGACAGGGGGCGGTGGGGCCAACGTCCTGACTTTC. Translated, it gives CASGTGGGGANVLTF. This chain uses TRBV2 with TRBJ2-6, with 12 bases lining up with TRBD1. V lost 8 bases and J lost 3; bases outside the gene matches: 2. The CDR3 totals 15 residues. Germline CDR1 is SNHLY and CDR2 is FYNNEI.

The genes are TRBV5-6 and TRBJ1-4; 7 positions match TRBD1. The CDR3 has 13 residues. Germline lookup yields CDR1 SGHDT and CDR2 YYEEEE. The trim removed 5 bases at V and 5 bases at J, leaving 3 bases unmatched. CDR3 region: CASSQDRNEKLFF. The CDR3 DNA sequence: TGTGCCAGCAGTCAGGACAGGAATGAAAAACTGTTTTTT.

The V and J genes are TRBV7-2 and TRBJ1-2, with TRBD1 as a possible D gene (5 bases). This CDR3 has 15 residues. Germline CDR1 and CDR2: SGHTA and FQGNSA. V lost 4 bases and J lost 2, with 14 bases in between. In nucleotides, the CDR3 is TGTGCCAGCAGCTACAACACGGGGGAAAACTATGGCTACACCTTC. It is translated as CASSYNTGENYGYTF.

This clone was recorded once. This sequence joins TRBV19 and TRBJ1-4; D is unresolved. CDR3 length: 15 residues. Germline V gives CDR1 LNHDA, CDR2 SQIVND (reference sequence). Trimming took off 3 bases at V and 3 bases at J, with 11 bases between the two ends. CDR3 coding DNA: TGTGCCAGTAGTATCGCCTTGGCCCCTAATGAAAAACTGTTTTTT. It yields the protein CASSIALAPNEKLFF.

The genes are TRBV5-6 and TRBJ2-7, with D perhaps matching TRBD2 (6 bases). V lost 4 bases and J lost 3, with 11 bases in between. CDR3 length: 13 amino acids. Germline CDR1 reads SGHDT; CDR2 reads YYEEEE. CDR3 in amino acids: CASSEDYGYEQYF. DNA for the CDR3: TGTGCCAGCAGCGAGGACTACGGCTACGAGCAGTACTTC.

The chain combines TRBV30 with TRBJ1-2; weak D call: TRBD1 (5 bases). CDR1 is GTSNPN and CDR2 is SVGIG in the germline V gene (reference sequence). The length of the CDR3 is 14 residues. V dropped 6 bases and J dropped 4 bases, with 18 bases sitting between them. CDR3 sequence reads: CACPARGSGYGYTF. In DNA form, the CDR3 reads TGTGCCTGCCCGGCGCGGGGGAGTGGCTATGGCTACACCTTC.

The rearrangement joins TRBV7-9 to TRBJ1-5, with TRBD1 as a possible D gene (5 bases). Germline loops: CDR1 SEHNR, CDR2 FQNEAQ (reference sequence). The CDR3 covers 14 residues. V was shortened by 2 bases and J by 9 bases, with 14 bases between the two germline ends. CDR3 amino acids: CASSLSGGIGPQHF. The CDR3 DNA sequence: TGTGCCAGCAGCTTAAGCGGGGGGATAGGGCCCCAGCATTTT.

Only a few counts were recorded for this clone. The chain joins TRBV19 to TRBJ1-1; 10 nucleotides match TRBD1. CDR1 LNHDA and CDR2 SQIVND come from the germline V gene (reference sequence). The CDR3 length is 15 residues. The V and J ends lost 7 bases and 6 bases, in that order; junction bases with no gene match: 11. For the CDR3, the DNA is TGTGCCAGTATTCCAGTCGGACAGGGGGTCTCTGAAGCTTTCTTT. This encodes CASIPVGQGVSEAFF.

The rearrangement links TRBV6-6 to TRBJ2-1; 11 positions match TRBD1. Germline V gives CDR1 MNHNY, CDR2 SVGAGI (reference sequence). The CDR3 runs 16 residues. V lost 4 bases to trimming and J lost 4 bases; unmatched junction nucleotides: 6. CDR3: CASSSRTGGAYNEQFF. In DNA, the CDR3 is TGTGCCAGCAGTTCGCGGACAGGGGGCGCTTACAATGAGCAGTTCTTC.

This chain links TRBV30 with TRBJ1-1; D remains unclear. The CDR3 runs 12 residues. Trimming stripped 4 bases from V and 10 bases from J, with 16 bases between. Germline-derived CDR1 and CDR2 are GTSNPN and SVGIG (reference sequence). This CDR3 is CAWTPVRLGAFF. The CDR3 DNA reads as TGTGCCTGGACTCCCGTGAGACTCGGAGCTTTCTTT.

V usage is TRBV6-4 and J usage is TRBJ1-6, with TRBD1 as a possible D gene (6 bases). CDR3 size: 14 residues. CDR1 and CDR2 from the germline V gene are MRHNA and SNTAGT. V was pared by 6 bases and J by 5 bases, with 11 bases between. CDR3 coding DNA: TGTGCCAGCAGCACAGGGAGGGATAATTCACCCCTCCACTTT. Amino acid sequence: CASSTGRDNSPLHF.

This chain joins TRBV19 and TRBJ2-3, with 8 bases lining up with TRBD1. CDR1 LNHDA and CDR2 SQIVND come from the germline V gene (reference sequence). The CDR3 is 17 amino acids. Trimming at V came to 8 bases and at J to 1 base, leaving 14 bases not matched to a gene. CDR3 in amino acids: CASRDRGSMRGTDTQYF. For the CDR3, the DNA is TGTGCCAGTCGCGACAGGGGATCTATGCGGGGCACAGATACGCAGTATTTT.

This clone was recorded a few times. The chain links TRBV29-1 to TRBJ1-5; TRBD1 matches 7 bases. The germline V gene encodes CDR1 SQVTM and CDR2 ANQGSEA. The CDR3 length is 13 residues. The ends lost 7 bases at V and 5 bases at J; junction bases unmatched: 8. The chain's CDR3 is CSAQGGADQPQHF. The CDR3 DNA is TGCAGCGCCCAGGGGGGAGCCGATCAGCCCCAGCATTTT. Looking up the rest from reference TRBV29-1 and TRBJ1-5 gives the full variable domain: SAVISQKPSRDICQRGTSLTIQCQVDSQVTMMFWYRQQPGQSLTLIATANQGSEATYESGFVIDKFPISRPNLTFSTLTVSNMSPEDSSIYLCSAQGGADQPQHFGDGTRLSIL.

J is TRBJ2-7 and V is TRBV5-1; D might be TRBD1 (5 bases). This CDR3 is 15 amino acids long. The V end lost 3 bases, the J end lost 3 bases, and 16 bases lay between the germline ends. The germline gives CDR1 SGHRS, CDR2 YFSETQ. The CDR3: CASSSQDTGFYEQYF. The CDR3 DNA reads as TGCGCCAGCAGCTCCCAGGACACAGGATTCTACGAGCAGTACTTC.

The gene calls are TRBV10-3 and TRBJ1-1, with TRBD1 matching 7 bases. Germline lookup yields CDR1 ENHRY and CDR2 SYGVKD. The J segment lost 7 bases and the V segment lost 3 bases, leaving 2 bases of the junction unmatched. CDR3 size: 12 residues. CDR3 nucleotide sequence: TGTGCCATCAGTGAAGGGACAGTTGAAGCTTTCTTT. Its protein product is CAISEGTVEAFF.

The chain joins TRBV14 to TRBJ1-2; D perhaps matches TRBD1 (5 bases). CDR1 is SGHDN, CDR2 FVKESK, per germline. The CDR3 consists of 15 residues. Trimming left V 1 base short and J 1 base short, with 10 bases between. The CDR3 DNA reads as TGTGCCAGCAGCCAAGCGGGGGTACTTAACTATGGCTACACCTTC. Protein: CASSQAGVLNYGYTF.

J is TRBJ1-2 and V is TRBV19, with 8 bases lining up with TRBD1. Per germline, CDR1 LNHDA and CDR2 SQIVND (reference sequence). V lost 5 bases to trimming and J lost 1 base; unmatched junction nucleotides: 3. CDR3 length: 14 residues. This CDR3 reads CASSFRGLNYGYTF. CDR3 coding DNA: TGTGCCAGTAGTTTCAGGGGGCTTAACTATGGCTACACCTTC.

The chain joins TRBV7-6 to TRBJ1-2, with D possibly TRBD1 on 5 matching bases. There are 15 residues in the CDR3. The germline V gene encodes CDR1 SGHVS and CDR2 FNYEAQ. V lost 3 bases to trimming and J lost 0 bases, with 11 bases between them. The CDR3 spells CASSLFTGSNYGYTF. In nucleotides, the CDR3 is TGTGCCAGCAGCTTGTTCACAGGCTCTAACTATGGCTACACCTTC.